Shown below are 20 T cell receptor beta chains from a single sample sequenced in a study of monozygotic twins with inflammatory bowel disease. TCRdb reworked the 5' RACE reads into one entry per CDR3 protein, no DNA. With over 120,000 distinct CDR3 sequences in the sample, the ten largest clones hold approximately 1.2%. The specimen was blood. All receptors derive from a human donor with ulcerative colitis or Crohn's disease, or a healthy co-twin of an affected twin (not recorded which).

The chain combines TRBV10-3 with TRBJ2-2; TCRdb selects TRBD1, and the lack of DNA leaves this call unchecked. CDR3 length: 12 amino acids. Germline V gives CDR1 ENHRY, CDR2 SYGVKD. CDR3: CAITGGTGELFF.

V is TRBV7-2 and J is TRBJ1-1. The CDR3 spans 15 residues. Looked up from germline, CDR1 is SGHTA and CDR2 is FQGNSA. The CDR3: CASSLSVPLNTEAFF.

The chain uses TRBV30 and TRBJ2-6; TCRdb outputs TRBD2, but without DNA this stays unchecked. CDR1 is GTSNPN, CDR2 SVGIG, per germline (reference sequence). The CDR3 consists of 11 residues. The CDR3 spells CAWREGRLLTF. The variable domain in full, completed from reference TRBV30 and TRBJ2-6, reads SQTIHQWPATLVQPVGSPLSLECTVEGTSNPNLYWYRQAAGRGLQLLFYSVGIGQISSEVPQNLSASRPQDRQFILSSKKLLLSDSGFYLCAWREGRLLTFGAGSRLTVL.

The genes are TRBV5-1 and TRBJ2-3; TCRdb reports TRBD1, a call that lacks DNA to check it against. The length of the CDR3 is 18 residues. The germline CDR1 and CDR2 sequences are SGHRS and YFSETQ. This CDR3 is CASSLNWDRLGTTDTQYF.

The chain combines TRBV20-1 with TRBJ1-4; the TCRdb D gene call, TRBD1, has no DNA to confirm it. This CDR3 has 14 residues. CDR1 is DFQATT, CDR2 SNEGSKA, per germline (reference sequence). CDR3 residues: CSAVDIATNEKLFF.

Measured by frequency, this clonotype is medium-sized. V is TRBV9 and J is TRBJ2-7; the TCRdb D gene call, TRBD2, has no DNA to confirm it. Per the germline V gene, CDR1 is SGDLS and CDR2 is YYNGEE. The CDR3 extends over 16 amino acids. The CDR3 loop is CASSVDPRGRWSEQYF. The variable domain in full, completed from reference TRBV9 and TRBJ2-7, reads DSGVTQTPKHLITATGQRVTLRCSPRSGDLSVYWYQQSLDQGLQFLIQYYNGEERAKGNILERFSAQQFPDLHSELNLSSLELGDSALYFCASSVDPRGRWSEQYFGPGTRLTVT.

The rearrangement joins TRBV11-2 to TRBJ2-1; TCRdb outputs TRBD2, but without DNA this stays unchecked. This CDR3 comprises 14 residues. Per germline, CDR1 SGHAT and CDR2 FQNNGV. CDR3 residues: CASTLATSRNEQFF.

The CDR3 reads CASSLGGSPTYNEQFF. J is TRBJ2-1 and V is TRBV7-9; absent DNA, TCRdb's TRBD2 call cannot be checked. Per the germline V gene, CDR1 is SEHNR and CDR2 is FQNEAQ (reference sequence). This CDR3 has 16 residues.

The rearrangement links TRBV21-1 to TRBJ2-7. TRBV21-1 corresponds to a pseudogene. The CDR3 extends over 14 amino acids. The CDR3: CASSKAAASYEQYF.

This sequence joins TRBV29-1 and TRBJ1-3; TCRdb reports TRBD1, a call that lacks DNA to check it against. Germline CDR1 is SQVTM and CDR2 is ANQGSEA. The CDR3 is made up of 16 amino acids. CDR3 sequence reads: CSVRIPGQGGGNTIYF.

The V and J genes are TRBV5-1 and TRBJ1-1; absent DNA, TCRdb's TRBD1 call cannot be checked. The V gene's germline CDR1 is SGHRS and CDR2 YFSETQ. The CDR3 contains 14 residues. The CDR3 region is CASSRGQENTEAFF. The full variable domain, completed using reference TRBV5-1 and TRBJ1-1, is KAGVTQTPRYLIKTRGQQVTLSCSPISGHRSVSWYQQTPGQGLQFLFEYFSETQRNKGNFPGRFSGRQFSNSRSEMNVSTLELGDSALYLCASSRGQENTEAFFGQGTRLTVV.

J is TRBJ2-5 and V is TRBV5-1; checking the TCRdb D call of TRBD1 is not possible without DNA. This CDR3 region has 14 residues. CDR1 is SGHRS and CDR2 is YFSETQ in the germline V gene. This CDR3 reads CASSPSGSEETQYF. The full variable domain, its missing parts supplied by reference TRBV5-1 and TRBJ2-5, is KAGVTQTPRYLIKTRGQQVTLSCSPISGHRSVSWYQQTPGQGLQFLFEYFSETQRNKGNFPGRFSGRQFSNSRSEMNVSTLELGDSALYLCASSPSGSEETQYFGPGTRLLVL.

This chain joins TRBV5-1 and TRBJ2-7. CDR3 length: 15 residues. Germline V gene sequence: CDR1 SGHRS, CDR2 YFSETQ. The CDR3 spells CASSLGFGRSYEQYF. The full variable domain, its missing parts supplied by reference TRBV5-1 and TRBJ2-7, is KAGVTQTPRYLIKTRGQQVTLSCSPISGHRSVSWYQQTPGQGLQFLFEYFSETQRNKGNFPGRFSGRQFSNSRSEMNVSTLELGDSALYLCASSLGFGRSYEQYFGPGTRLTVT.

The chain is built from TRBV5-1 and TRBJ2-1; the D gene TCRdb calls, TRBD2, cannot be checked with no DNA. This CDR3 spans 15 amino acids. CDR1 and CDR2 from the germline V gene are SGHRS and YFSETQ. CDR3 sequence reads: CASSLAGRVDNEQFF.

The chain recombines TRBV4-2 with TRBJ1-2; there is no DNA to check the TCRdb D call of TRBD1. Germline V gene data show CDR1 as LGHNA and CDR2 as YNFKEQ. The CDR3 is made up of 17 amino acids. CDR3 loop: CASSQDQGQGLDYGYTF.

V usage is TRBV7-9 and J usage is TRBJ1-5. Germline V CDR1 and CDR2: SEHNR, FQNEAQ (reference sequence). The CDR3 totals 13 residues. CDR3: CASSKFSNQPQHF.

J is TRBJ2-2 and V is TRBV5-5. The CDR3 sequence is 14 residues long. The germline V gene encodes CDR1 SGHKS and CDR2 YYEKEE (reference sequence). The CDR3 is CASSLQANTGELFF.

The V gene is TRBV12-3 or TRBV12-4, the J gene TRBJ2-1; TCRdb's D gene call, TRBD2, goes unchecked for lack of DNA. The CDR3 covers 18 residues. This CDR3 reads CASSRRVAGGRGYNEQFF.

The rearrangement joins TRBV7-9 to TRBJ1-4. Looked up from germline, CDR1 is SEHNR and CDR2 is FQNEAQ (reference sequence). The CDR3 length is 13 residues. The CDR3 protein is CASSFLGNEKLFF.

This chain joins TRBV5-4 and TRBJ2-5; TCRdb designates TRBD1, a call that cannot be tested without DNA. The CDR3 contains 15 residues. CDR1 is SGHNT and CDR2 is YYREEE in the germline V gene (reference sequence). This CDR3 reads CASSRGGQGEETQYF.